These 32 T cell receptor beta chains came from one sample sequenced in a study of blood T cell repertoires in COVID-19. Sequencing was performed with immunoSEQ multiplex PCR; in TCRdb, only in-frame clones are kept and a portion is missing. Altogether roughly 440,000 clones are present, about nine tenths being singletons, with the ten largest covering roughly 12%. The material sequenced was peripheral blood. These TCRs come from a woman in her 50s with COVID-19, enrolled during active disease.

The chain's CDR3 is CASSFRDRGNSPLHF. CDR3 coding DNA: TGTGCCAGCAGCTTCCGGGACAGGGGTAACTCACCCCTCCACTTT. This chain links TRBV9 with TRBJ1-6, with 10 bases matching TRBD1. Germline lookup yields CDR1 SGDLS and CDR2 YYNGEE. CDR3 length equals 15 residues. V was pared by 4 bases and J by 10 bases, with 8 bases of the junction left unmatched.

This chain uses TRBV2 with TRBJ1-2; D possibly corresponds to TRBD1 (5 bases). The germline V gene encodes CDR1 SNHLY and CDR2 FYNNEI. Trimming left V 4 bases short and J 0 bases short, with 15 bases between. This CDR3 has 16 residues. The CDR3 DNA is TGTGCCAGCAGTGTGGTGCAACAGGTTTCTAACTATGGCTACACCTTC. This encodes CASSVVQQVSNYGYTF. Combining the CDR3 with reference TRBV2 and TRBJ1-2 gives the whole variable domain EPEVTQTPSHQVTQMGQEVILRCVPISNHLYFYWYRQILGQKVEFLVSFYNNEISEKSEIFDDQFSVERPDGSNFTLKIRSTKLEDSAMYFCASSVVQQVSNYGYTFGSGTRLTVV.

This clone was detected a few times. This chain connects TRBV29-1 to TRBJ1-5; 9 nucleotides line up with TRBD1. Germline CDR1 is SQVTM and CDR2 is ANQGSEA. The CDR3 totals 13 residues. J lost 5 bases, V lost 6 bases, and 5 bases had no gene match. The CDR3 DNA follows: TGCAGCGTCGTTGACAGGGGGGATCAGCCCCAGCATTTT. It encodes CSVVDRGDQPQHF.

The J gene is TRBJ2-1, the V gene TRBV9, with 10 bases fitting TRBD2. The CDR3 spans 14 residues. Germline lookup yields CDR1 SGDLS and CDR2 YYNGEE. The V and J ends lost 2 bases and 8 bases, in that order; junction bases with no gene match: 4. The CDR3 nucleotides read TGTGCCAGCAGCGTCAGCGGGGGGGCATATGAGCAGTTCTTC. It specifies CASSVSGGAYEQFF. Based on the CDR3 plus reference TRBV9 and TRBJ2-1, the full variable domain is DSGVTQTPKHLITATGQRVTLRCSPRSGDLSVYWYQQSLDQGLQFLIQYYNGEERAKGNILERFSAQQFPDLHSELNLSSLELGDSALYFCASSVSGGAYEQFFGPGTRLTVL.

This clone was seen only a few times. This chain uses TRBV28 with TRBJ1-1; D might be TRBD1 (6 bases). V was shortened by 6 bases and J by 0 bases, with 23 bases between the two germline ends. Germline V CDR1 and CDR2: MDHEN, SYDVKM. This CDR3 region has 18 residues. CDR3 coding DNA: TGTGCCAGCAGCCCCCAAAAAGGGGGGGGTTTAATGAACACTGAAGCTTTCTTT. Its translation: CASSPQKGGGLMNTEAFF.

The chain carries TRBV3-1 (or the pseudogene TRBV3-2) and TRBJ2-2; 12 bases align to TRBD2. The germline V gene encodes CDR1 LGHDT and CDR2 YNNKEL (reference sequence). This CDR3 has 15 residues. V lost 10 bases and J lost 4; bases outside the gene matches: 7. Here the CDR3 reads CATSPTSGSTGELFF. The CDR3 DNA is TGTGCCACAAGCCCGACTAGCGGGAGCACCGGGGAGCTGTTTTTT.

This clone turned up a few times. V and J are TRBV28 and TRBJ2-3, with TRBD1 as a possible D gene (5 bases). The CDR3 totals 14 residues. Trimming shortened V by 4 bases and J by 1 base, and 9 bases separated the two germline ends. Per the germline V gene, CDR1 is MDHEN and CDR2 is SYDVKM. The CDR3 is CASSSLTGTDTQYF. Here the CDR3 DNA reads TGTGCCAGCAGTTCCCTGACAGGCACAGATACGCAGTATTTT.

The chain combines TRBV29-1 with TRBJ1-5; TRBD1 aligns across 7 bases. The ends lost 4 bases at V and 0 bases at J; junction bases unmatched: 3. CDR1 SQVTM and CDR2 ANQGSEA come from the germline V gene. The CDR3 covers 14 residues. The CDR3 DNA sequence: TGCAGCGTTGCGGGACAGTATAGCAATCAGCCCCAGCATTTT. Amino acids: CSVAGQYSNQPQHF.

The chain is built from TRBV28 and TRBJ1-5; D might be TRBD1 (6 bases). The germline V gene has CDR1 MDHEN and CDR2 SYDVKM. This CDR3 has 15 residues. Trimming cost V 6 bases and J 3 bases, with 15 bases left between them. DNA of the CDR3: TGTGCCAGCAGGAATGGGGGCTTAATCAATCAGCCCCAGCATTTT. As protein: CASRNGGLINQPQHF.

The chain recombines TRBV30 with TRBJ1-1, with TRBD1 matching over 7 bases. Germline CDR1 GTSNPN, CDR2 SVGIG (reference sequence). The CDR3 is made up of 12 amino acids. V was pared by 0 bases and J by 12 bases, with 7 bases of the junction left unmatched. The CDR3 DNA reads TGTGCCTGGAGTGTAGGGGGCGGAGGAACTTTCTTT. Translation: CAWSVGGGGTFF.

This clone has just one count. The V call is TRBV19, the J call TRBJ1-5; D is unclear. The CDR3 sequence is 13 residues long. Trimming removed 9 bases at V and 6 bases at J, with 15 bases between. CDR1 is LNHDA, CDR2 SQIVND, per germline (reference sequence). In DNA, the CDR3 is TGTGCCAGCCGATTGGTGGGCCGTCAGCCCCAGCATTTT. This gives the protein CASRLVGRQPQHF.

The V and J genes are TRBV9 and TRBJ1-2; 9 positions agree with TRBD1. The germline V gene encodes CDR1 SGDLS and CDR2 YYNGEE. The CDR3 has 15 amino acids. The V segment lost 3 bases and the J segment 4 bases; nucleotides outside the gene matches: 7. CDR3 sequence reads: CASSASGQGRYGYTF. CDR3 nucleotides: TGTGCCAGCAGCGCGTCGGGACAGGGCCGCTATGGCTACACCTTC.

The chain's CDR3 is CASSMRGEAFF. The CDR3 nucleotides read TGTGCCAGTAGTATGCGAGGAGAAGCTTTCTTT. The chain recombines TRBV19 with TRBJ1-1, with D hard to call. V was cut by 3 bases and J by 8 bases, with 7 bases left in between. Germline V gene data show CDR1 as LNHDA and CDR2 as SQIVND (reference sequence). The CDR3 runs 11 residues.

The chain links TRBV5-1 to TRBJ2-6; no reliable D call. This CDR3 is built from 16 residues. Germline V CDR1 and CDR2: SGHRS, YFSETQ. Deletions cut 2 bases from V and 0 bases from J, with 9 bases between. CDR3 amino acids: CASSLTPPSGANVLTF. In DNA, the CDR3 is TGCGCCAGCAGCTTAACACCTCCCTCTGGGGCCAACGTCCTGACTTTC.

This CDR3 reads CASSWGTDLSYEQYF. In nucleotides, the CDR3 is TGCGCCAGCAGCTGGGGGACAGACCTCTCCTACGAGCAGTACTTC. This chain joins TRBV5-1 and TRBJ2-7; TRBD1 aligns across 7 bases. The CDR3 has 15 residues. Losses at the gene ends were 3 bases for V and 0 bases for J; bases not matched to a gene: 6. The germline V gene has CDR1 SGHRS and CDR2 YFSETQ.

This chain links TRBV9 with TRBJ1-4, with a possible D match to TRBD1 (5 bases). Germline loops: CDR1 SGDLS, CDR2 YYNGEE. This CDR3 region has 16 residues. The ends were cut back, 3 bases at V and 0 bases at J, with 12 bases in the middle. The CDR3 spells CASSGDSAATNEKLFF. In DNA, the CDR3 is TGTGCCAGCAGCGGAGACAGTGCCGCAACTAATGAAAAACTGTTTTTT.

The chain couples TRBV30 to TRBJ2-1; no reliable D call. The germline V and J ends were trimmed by 2 bases and 6 bases, with 11 bases remaining between them. Germline CDR1 and CDR2: GTSNPN and SVGIG (reference sequence). The CDR3 contains 13 residues. CDR3 coding DNA: TGTGCCTGGAGTCCAATGCTAGGCAATGAGCAGTTCTTC. Translating it yields CAWSPMLGNEQFF.

This sequence joins TRBV12-5 and TRBJ2-5; D perhaps matches TRBD1 (5 bases). Per germline, CDR1 LGHNT and CDR2 FRNRAP. The CDR3 has 14 residues. Deletions cut 0 bases from V and 7 bases from J, with 12 bases between. This chain's CDR3 is CASGLVPPTGTQYF. The CDR3 DNA sequence: TGTGCTAGTGGTTTGGTACCCCCAACAGGGACCCAGTACTTC.

The chain carries TRBV30 and TRBJ2-2; D is perhaps TRBD2 (7 bases). Germline values: CDR1 GTSNPN, CDR2 SVGIG (reference sequence). Trimming cost V 3 bases and J 1 base, with 15 bases left between them. The CDR3 has 16 amino acids. The CDR3: CAWSPRGAWNTGELFF. CDR3 nucleotides: TGTGCCTGGAGCCCTCGGGGGGCGTGGAACACCGGGGAGCTGTTTTTT.

CDR3 DNA sequence: TGTGCCAGCAGCTTCCCGACCCCGAGGAACGAAAAACTGTTTTTT. As protein: CASSFPTPRNEKLFF. The chain carries TRBV5-4 and TRBJ1-4; no firm D call. Germline V gene sequence: CDR1 SGHNT, CDR2 YYREEE (reference sequence). Trimming stripped 2 bases from V and 8 bases from J, with 16 bases between. The CDR3 consists of 15 residues.

This CDR3 reads CASRQDRRDGYTF. The CDR3 bases are TGCGCCAGCAGGCAGGACAGGCGAGATGGCTACACCTTC. The V and J genes are TRBV23-1 and TRBJ1-2; TRBD1 matches 7 bases. TRBV23-1 falls under the ORF class, with uncertain function. V shed 6 bases, J shed 6 bases, and the junction held 7 bases outside the gene matches. The CDR3 has 13 amino acids.

In this sample, this clone turned up a few times. The chain employs TRBV11-2 and TRBJ1-1, with TRBD1 as a possible D gene (5 bases). The germline V gene has CDR1 SGHAT and CDR2 FQNNGV. The CDR3 is 16 amino acids. The V end was cut by 5 bases, the J end by 1 base, with 17 bases between. The DNA of the CDR3 is TGTGCCAGCAGCCAAGCGGGGGGGTTGGGGAACACTGAAGCTTTCTTT. This codes for CASSQAGGLGNTEAFF. The whole variable domain, remainder taken from reference TRBV11-2 and TRBJ1-1, is EAGVAQSPRYKIIEKRQSVAFWCNPISGHATLYWYQQILGQGPKLLIQFQNNGVVDDSQLPKDRFSAERLKGVDSTLKIQPAKLEDSAVYLCASSQAGGLGNTEAFFGQGTRLTVV.

V is TRBV24-1 and J is TRBJ2-3; D may be TRBD2 (6 bases). V gave up 6 bases and J gave up 4 bases, with 10 bases separating them. The germline gives CDR1 KGHDR, CDR2 SFDVKD. This CDR3 region has 13 residues. CDR3 residues: CATSYSGADTQYF. CDR3 nucleotides: TGTGCCACCAGTTACTCGGGGGCAGATACGCAGTATTTT.

The genes are TRBV21-1 and TRBJ1-2; TRBD1, the table's D call, was not compared with the DNA. TRBV21-1 is termed a pseudogene. The CDR3 runs 15 residues. CDR3 sequence reads: CASTRGGEGLYGYTF. The DNA for the CDR3 is TGTGCCAGCACCAGGGGTGGGGAAGGCCTCTATGGCTACACCTTC.

V and J are TRBV27 and TRBJ2-2, with TRBD1 matching 11 bases. CDR3 length: 16 amino acids. Germline V gene lookup returns CDR1 MNHEY and CDR2 SMNVEV (reference sequence). V shed 5 bases and J 5 bases; nucleotides not matched to a gene: 7. CDR3 in amino acids: CASSPGTGGGTGELFF. The CDR3 DNA follows: TGTGCCAGCAGTCCCGGGACAGGGGGGGGTACCGGGGAGCTGTTTTTT.

The chain recombines TRBV24-1 with TRBJ2-7, with D possibly TRBD1 on 6 matching bases. V lost 4 bases to trimming and J lost 7 bases, with 7 bases between them. Germline CDR1 KGHDR, CDR2 SFDVKD. The CDR3 consists of 11 residues. CDR3 sequence reads: CATSEGGEQYF. In DNA form, the CDR3 reads TGTGCCACCAGTGAAGGGGGAGAGCAGTACTTC.

This chain joins TRBV2 and TRBJ1-5; weak D call: TRBD1 (6 bases). The germline V gene has CDR1 SNHLY and CDR2 FYNNEI. CDR3 length: 15 amino acids. The germline V and J ends were trimmed by 0 bases and 7 bases, with 13 bases remaining between them. The CDR3 spells CASSEAAGQIQPQHF. The CDR3 nucleotides are TGTGCCAGCAGTGAAGCGGCAGGACAGATCCAGCCCCAGCATTTT.

The rearrangement uses TRBV5-1 and TRBJ2-2; D gene unclear. V lost 2 bases and J lost 4, with 9 bases in between. Germline V CDR1 and CDR2: SGHRS, YFSETQ. This CDR3 spans 14 amino acids. This chain's CDR3 is CASSFGQITGELFF. The CDR3 DNA reads as TGCGCCAGCAGCTTTGGCCAGATCACCGGGGAGCTGTTTTTT.

The chain's CDR3 is CASSLALSGRNTEAFF. In DNA, the CDR3 is TGCGCCAGCAGCTTGGCCCTATCAGGGCGGAACACTGAAGCTTTCTTT. V usage is TRBV5-1 and J usage is TRBJ1-1; D is perhaps TRBD1 (5 bases). Per germline, CDR1 SGHRS and CDR2 YFSETQ. The CDR3 is made up of 16 amino acids. V lost 0 bases to trimming and J lost 1 base, with 13 bases between them.

This clone has just one count. V and J are TRBV30 and TRBJ1-4, with D possibly being TRBD1 (6 bases). CDR1 GTSNPN and CDR2 SVGIG come from the germline V gene (reference sequence). The CDR3 consists of 13 residues. V gave up 2 bases and J gave up 8 bases, with 12 bases separating them. The CDR3 DNA reads as TGTGCCTGGAGTCAGGGGTCGGAAGAAAAACTGTTTTTT. Translation: CAWSQGSEEKLFF.

This clone has a single count. The chain is built from TRBV5-1 and TRBJ1-1, with 7 bases aligning to TRBD1. Germline V CDR1 and CDR2: SGHRS, YFSETQ. The CDR3 spans 17 residues. With V trimmed by 0 bases and J by 4 bases, 12 bases remained unmatched. CDR3: CASSLAWGTERGTEAFF. The DNA for the CDR3 is TGCGCCAGCAGCTTGGCCTGGGGGACAGAGAGAGGCACTGAAGCTTTCTTT.

This clone was found a few times. V and J are TRBV5-4 and TRBJ1-5; D is undetermined. With 0 bases removed from V and 5 bases from J, the gap between germline ends came to 6 bases. This CDR3 spans 13 amino acids. The germline V gene has CDR1 SGHNT and CDR2 YYREEE (reference sequence). The CDR3 DNA reads TGTGCCAGCAGCTTGGAGCAGGATCAGCCCCAGCATTTT. Translation gives CASSLEQDQPQHF.